This T cell receptor beta chain was retrieved from a study of T cell repertoires in cytomegalovirus infection. On the study more broadly: Carrying CMV and the relevant HLA type showed in public TCR beta signatures. Study findings and constraints: The study identified carriers of CMV plus the relevant HLA from cumulative public TCR beta family frequency. In two of eight donors, the top clonotype was HLA-C-restricted CMV-specific.

TCRdb processed the reads anew with MiXCR; each CDR3 protein has one entry. Counted here are hundreds of thousands of distinct CDR3 sequences, about 11% occurring once; the ten biggest clones make up around 9.6%. V was trimmed by 6 bases and J by 8 bases, leaving 17 bases between them. CDR3 length: 14 amino acids. CDR1 and CDR2 from the germline V gene are KGHSH and LQKENI. A word on this clonotype: Its antigen is undetermined.

Material for sequencing was PBMCs. V is TRBV18 and J is TRBJ2-1; D is possibly TRBD1 (6 bases). The clonotype originates from a human donor in good health (CMV status not recorded). Some clones in this sample may be carry-over from other donors' samples. The CDR3 region has the DNA TGTGCCAGCTCCGCGGACACCGAGGGGGATGAGCAGTTCTTC. Translated, it gives CASSADTEGDEQFF.